Below, 5 T cell receptor beta chains from the same sample are listed, as sequenced in a study of molecular identifiers for immune sequencing clone quantification. TCRdb re-called the PCR reads through MiXCR, storing one row per CDR3 protein. The sample gives tens of thousands of distinct CDR3 sequences, over 15% of which show up once; 1.4% to 1.5% is in the top ten. Sequenced input: naive CD8+ T cells from blood, with Jurkat cell RNA spiked in. Subset given: FACS-sorted CD8+CD4-CCR7+CD45RA+ naive T cells. These TCRs come from a human donor in good health. Some libraries in this study had Jurkat cell RNA spiked in.

This clonotype was detected many times. The chain employs TRBV12-3 or TRBV12-4 and TRBJ2-1; 9 bases are shared with TRBD2. Trimming took 4 bases from V and 3 from J; bases not matched to a gene: 4. There are 15 residues in the CDR3. In DNA form, the CDR3 reads TGTGCCAGCAGTTCTCGACTAGCGGACTACAATGAGCAGTTCTTC. Its protein product is CASSSRLADYNEQFF.

This clonotype was detected a few times. The CDR3 loop reads CASSYSPGQGADEQYF. The CDR3 coding sequence is TGCGCCAGCAGCTACTCGCCGGGACAGGGGGCCGACGAGCAGTACTTC. The genes are TRBV4-1 and TRBJ2-7; 12 bases map to TRBD1. The CDR3 consists of 16 residues. In germline, CDR1 is MGHRA, CDR2 YSYEKL. V shed 5 bases and J 5 bases; nucleotides not matched to a gene: 10.

In this sample, this clonotype turned up many times. The rearrangement joins TRBV4-2 to TRBJ2-7; TRBD2 is a possible D gene (6 bases). The CDR3 is 15 residues long. Per germline, CDR1 LGHNA and CDR2 YNFKEQ. The V end lost 0 bases, the J end lost 0 bases, and 9 bases lay between the germline ends. The DNA for the CDR3 is TGTGCCAGCAGCCAAGATTCCGGGAGCTCCTACGAGCAGTACTTC. Its protein product is CASSQDSGSSYEQYF.

This clonotype was counted many times. The chain is built from TRBV20-1 and TRBJ2-7; D is uncertain. The CDR3 extends over 14 amino acids. Germline values: CDR1 DFQATT, CDR2 SNEGSKA (reference sequence). V lost 6 bases and J lost 0, with 15 bases in between. DNA of the CDR3: TGCAGTGCCCCCATGGCGGCCAGCTCCTACGAGCAGTACTTC. Protein: CSAPMAASSYEQYF.

This clonotype was seen ten or more times. The chain joins TRBV7-9 to TRBJ2-5, with 7 bases matching TRBD1. The CDR3 is made up of 13 amino acids. Looked up from germline, CDR1 is SEHNR and CDR2 is FQNEAQ (reference sequence). Trimming took 4 bases from V and 2 from J; bases not matched to a gene: 1. CDR3 nucleotides: TGTGCCAGCAGCTCGGGACAGCAAGAGACCCAGTACTTC. Translation: CASSSGQQETQYF.